One sample yielded the 29 T cell receptor beta chains listed below, sequenced in a study of OX40 agonist ivuxolimab in advanced cancers. Assay: immunoSEQ multiplex PCR; the TCRdb copy retains only in-frame clones and omits some. The sample lists fewer than 85,000 clones, around 85% occurring once. The sequencing used CD4+ or CD8+ T cells sorted from blood, collected in a trial of the OX40 agonist ivuxolimab. These receptors came from an adult with an advanced solid tumor such as melanoma, head and neck, liver or kidney cancer.

V is TRBV4-3 and J is TRBJ2-7; 7 bases are a match to TRBD1. The CDR3 loop spans 13 amino acids. Germline V lookup: CDR1 LGHNA, CDR2 YSLEER. The ends lost 4 bases at V and 3 bases at J; junction bases unmatched: 3. The CDR3, as DNA: TGCGCCAGCAGCCCCCGGGACAGCTACGAGCAGTACTTC. Residues: CASSPRDSYEQYF.

The V call is TRBV18, the J call TRBJ2-7; possible D gene TRBD2, 6 bases. The CDR3 spans 14 residues. The V end lost 6 bases, the J end lost 4 bases, and 16 bases lay between the germline ends. Germline V gene data show CDR1 as KGHSH and CDR2 as LQKENI. CDR3 DNA: TGTGCCAGCTCTTTTGGGGGGAATGGGTACGAGCAGTACTTC. Its protein is CASSFGGNGYEQYF.

This clone was seen more than once but under ten times. The chain has TRBV7-2 and TRBJ2-7; perhaps TRBD2 as D (6 bases). V lost 5 bases, J lost 0 bases, and 11 bases lay in between. The CDR3 spans 14 residues. CDR1 SGHTA and CDR2 FQGNSA come from the germline V gene. CDR3 loop: CASSKGLVSYEQYF. CDR3 nucleotides: TGTGCCAGCAGCAAGGGACTCGTCTCCTACGAGCAGTACTTC.

This clone appeared once. The chain uses TRBV7-3 and TRBJ1-3; D gene uncertain. The length of the CDR3 is 15 residues. V was shortened by 5 bases and J by 0 bases, with 11 bases between the two germline ends. Germline lookup yields CDR1 SGHTA and CDR2 FQGTGA. The CDR3 spells CASSREGRSGNTIYF. The DNA for the CDR3 is TGTGCCAGCAGCCGGGAAGGCCGCTCTGGAAACACCATATATTTT.

This clone was seen only a few times. The chain employs TRBV7-2 and TRBJ2-1; D is perhaps TRBD1 or TRBD2 (5 bases each). CDR1 and CDR2 (germline): SGHTA, FQGNSA. The CDR3 runs to 15 residues. Trimming took 5 bases from V and 4 from J, leaving 15 bases between them. CDR3 nucleotides: TGTGCCAGCAGCCGATCCGGGACGAAGTACAATGAGCAGTTCTTC. Its protein product is CASSRSGTKYNEQFF.

J is TRBJ1-4 and V is TRBV6-1, with D unclear. CDR3 length: 13 residues. V was trimmed by 5 bases and J by 8 bases, leaving 12 bases between them. CDR1 and CDR2 (germline): MNHNS, SASEGT. The CDR3 region has the DNA TGTGCCAGCAGTCAGGAACTCCTAGAAAAACTGTTTTTT. Translated, it gives CASSQELLEKLFF.

The chain carries TRBV7-3 and TRBJ2-1, with 11 bases that match TRBD1. The CDR3 covers 16 residues. V shed 5 bases, J shed 4 bases, and the junction held 7 bases outside the gene matches. Germline CDR1 is SGHTA and CDR2 is FQGTGA. The DNA of the CDR3 is TGTGCCAGCAGCCCTCGGGACAGGGGGTCTTACAATGAGCAGTTCTTC. Translating it yields CASSPRDRGSYNEQFF.

The genes are TRBV5-6 and TRBJ2-1; D gene uncertain. The ends were cut back, 4 bases at V and 4 bases at J, with 12 bases in the middle. The germline V gene has CDR1 SGHDT and CDR2 YYEEEE. This CDR3 is 14 amino acids long. The CDR3 sequence is CASSPPADYNEQFF. DNA for the CDR3: TGTGCCAGCAGCCCTCCGGCAGATTACAATGAGCAGTTCTTC. Full variable domain (outside the CDR3, taken from reference TRBV5-6 and TRBJ2-1): DAGVTQSPTHLIKTRGQQVTLRCSPKSGHDTVSWYQQALGQGPQFIFQYYEEEERQRGNFPDRFSGHQFPNYSSELNVNALLLGDSALYLCASSPPADYNEQFFGPGTRLTVL.

The chain couples TRBV12-5 to TRBJ1-6, with D perhaps matching TRBD1 (5 bases). V was shortened by 6 bases and J by 0 bases, with 12 bases between the two germline ends. The CDR3 totals 16 residues. Germline V CDR1 and CDR2: LGHNT, FRNRAP. DNA for the CDR3: TGTGCTAGTGGCTCCCTTGGGGGCTCCTATAATTCACCCCTCCACTTT. This sequence encodes CASGSLGGSYNSPLHF. Complete variable domain (other parts from reference TRBV12-5 and TRBJ1-6): DARVTQTPRHKVTEMGQEVTMRCQPILGHNTVFWYRQTMMQGLELLAYFRNRAPLDDSGMPKDRFSAEMPDATLATLKIQPSEPRDSAVYFCASGSLGGSYNSPLHFGNGTRLTVT.

The sample holds one count of this clone. The chain carries TRBV5-8 and TRBJ2-7, with D possibly TRBD2 on 5 matching bases. The CDR3 totals 16 residues. CDR1 SGHTS and CDR2 YDEGEE come from the germline V gene. Trimming removed 6 bases from V and 2 bases from J, with 21 bases in between. CDR3 residues: CASKGNSATAPYEQYF. CDR3 nucleotides: TGTGCCAGCAAGGGAAATAGCGCAACGGCCCCCTACGAGCAGTACTTC.

The chain carries TRBV2 and TRBJ1-5; possible D gene TRBD1, 6 bases. Trimming removed 6 bases at V and 7 bases at J, with 16 bases between. CDR3 length equals 14 residues. Germline lookup yields CDR1 SNHLY and CDR2 FYNNEI. CDR3 DNA: TGTGCCAGCAGGCTGACAGGTTTACGCCAGCCCCAGCATTTT. It yields the protein CASRLTGLRQPQHF.

The V and J genes are TRBV7-2 and TRBJ1-2; D is ambiguous. Germline-derived CDR1 and CDR2 are SGHTA and FQGNSA. Trimming took 3 bases from V and 6 from J, leaving 8 bases between them. The CDR3 is 12 residues long. The CDR3 sequence: CASSFRTNGYTF. The CDR3 nucleotides read TGTGCCAGCAGCTTCCGGACCAATGGCTACACCTTC.

The rearrangement uses TRBV5-6 and TRBJ1-4, with a weak D call TRBD1 (5 bases). Germline-derived CDR1 and CDR2 are SGHDT and YYEEEE. The germline V and J ends were trimmed by 4 bases and 0 bases, with 13 bases remaining between them. The CDR3 is 16 amino acids. Here the CDR3 reads CASSGGTDATNEKLFF. CDR3 in DNA: TGTGCCAGCAGCGGGGGGACGGATGCAACTAATGAAAAACTGTTTTTT.

This clone was counted between two and nine times. The chain uses TRBV7-3 and TRBJ2-1; TRBD2 matches 7 bases. V lost 6 bases, J lost 8 bases, and 13 bases stayed unmatched. Germline assignment: CDR1 SGHTA and CDR2 FQGTGA. The CDR3 runs 15 residues. DNA of the CDR3: TGTGCCAGCAGTTTGGGAGGGAGTCGAACTCATGAGCAGTTCTTC. This sequence encodes CASSLGGSRTHEQFF.

CDR3 nucleotide sequence: TGTGCCAGCACCCTCGCGAGTGCAGGGGGGTTTGGCTACACCTTC. This sequence encodes CASTLASAGGFGYTF. The chain couples TRBV28 to TRBJ1-2, with TRBD1 matching over 7 bases. This CDR3 has 15 residues. The germline V gene has CDR1 MDHEN and CDR2 SYDVKM. V gave up 7 bases and J gave up 7 bases; unmatched junction bases: 15.

V and J are TRBV28 and TRBJ1-2; the D is unclear. CDR1 is MDHEN and CDR2 is SYDVKM in the germline V gene. The CDR3 contains 14 residues. Deletions cut 1 base from V and 4 bases from J, with 10 bases between. This CDR3 reads CASSLLRVPYGYTF. The CDR3 nucleotides read TGTGCCAGCAGTTTATTACGGGTTCCCTATGGCTACACCTTC.

This clone was picked up one time. The V call is TRBV18, the J call TRBJ1-1; 10 nucleotides match TRBD1. CDR1 and CDR2 from the germline V gene are KGHSH and LQKENI. The CDR3 is made up of 14 amino acids. J gave up 8 bases and V 3 bases, and 6 bases lay outside the gene matches. This CDR3 is CASSPLDRGIEAFF. CDR3 DNA sequence: TGTGCCAGCTCACCGTTGGACAGGGGGATAGAAGCTTTCTTT.

The rearrangement joins TRBV6-5 to TRBJ1-1; D gene uncertain. Trimming took off 5 bases at V and 9 bases at J, with 19 bases between the two ends. Looked up from germline, CDR1 is MNHEY and CDR2 is SVGAGI. This CDR3 is 14 amino acids long. CDR3 sequence reads: CASSDDRAHIKAFF. CDR3 in DNA: TGTGCCAGCAGTGATGACCGGGCCCACATTAAAGCTTTCTTT.

The V call is TRBV7-2, the J call TRBJ2-5, with 8 bases fitting TRBD1. The trim removed 2 bases at V and 6 bases at J, leaving 8 bases unmatched. Germline CDR1 SGHTA, CDR2 FQGNSA. This CDR3 spans 15 amino acids. The CDR3 loop reads CASSLTAGGGKTQYF. In DNA, the CDR3 is TGTGCCAGCAGCTTAACAGCAGGGGGCGGGAAGACCCAGTACTTC.

V and J are TRBV5-5 and TRBJ2-7; D is ambiguous. The length of the CDR3 is 14 residues. The V gene lost 2 bases and the J gene lost 3 bases, with 12 bases spanning the gap. In germline, CDR1 is SGHKS, CDR2 YYEKEE (reference sequence). CDR3 loop: CASSFGLGFYEQYF. As DNA, the CDR3 is TGTGCCAGCAGCTTCGGTCTAGGCTTCTACGAGCAGTACTTC.

The chain carries TRBV2 and TRBJ2-7, with 7 bases fitting TRBD2. Germline CDR1 and CDR2: SNHLY and FYNNEI. V gave up 4 bases and J gave up 1 base; unmatched junction bases: 7. The CDR3 consists of 15 residues. CDR3 amino acids: CASSVSGLQSYEQYF. The CDR3 region has the DNA TGTGCCAGCAGTGTTAGCGGGCTCCAGTCCTACGAGCAGTACTTC.

The V gene is TRBV18, the J gene TRBJ2-5; tentative D call: TRBD1 (5 bases). Germline CDR1 and CDR2: KGHSH and LQKENI. Between the trimmed V and J ends, which lost 3 bases and 0 bases, there was a span of 8 bases. This CDR3 spans 14 amino acids. The CDR3 DNA is TGTGCCAGCTCACCGACAGATTACCAAGAGACCCAGTACTTC. This codes for CASSPTDYQETQYF.

CDR3 sequence: CASSPGLWGKLFF. The CDR3 DNA reads as TGTGCCAGCAGCCCGGGACTCTGGGGCAAACTGTTTTTT. J is TRBJ1-4 and V is TRBV9; D is perhaps TRBD1 (5 bases). The V gene's germline CDR1 is SGDLS and CDR2 YYNGEE. Trimming took 4 bases from V and 11 from J, leaving 15 bases between them. There are 13 residues in the CDR3.

This clone has just one count. The gene calls are TRBV7-8 and TRBJ2-7; the match to TRBD1 covers 9 bases. V gave up 4 bases and J gave up 3 bases; unmatched junction bases: 7. The CDR3 totals 15 residues. Germline lookup yields CDR1 SGHVS and CDR2 FQNEAQ. Written as DNA, the CDR3 is TGTGCCAGCAGCTCGCCCGACAGGGGGATCTACGAGCAGTACTTC. Protein product: CASSSPDRGIYEQYF.

The rearrangement links TRBV5-1 to TRBJ2-5, with 10 bases lining up with TRBD2. The CDR3 spans 15 residues. Germline V gives CDR1 SGHRS, CDR2 YFSETQ. V gave up 5 bases and J gave up 9 bases; unmatched junction bases: 13. The CDR3 here is CASSESASGGGAQYF. The CDR3 bases are TGCGCCAGCAGTGAGAGCGCTAGCGGGGGCGGGGCCCAGTACTTC.

The rearrangement joins TRBV18 to TRBJ1-1; D not certain. CDR3 length equals 13 residues. Between the trimmed V and J ends, which lost 3 bases and 5 bases, there was a span of 10 bases. CDR1 is KGHSH and CDR2 is LQKENI in the germline V gene. CDR3 coding DNA: TGTGCCAGCTCACCGGAGGAGATGACTGAAGCTTTCTTT. This gives the protein CASSPEEMTEAFF.

CDR3 DNA: TGTGCCAGCAGTCGTGACAGACAAGAGACCCAGTACTTC. Encoded protein: CASSRDRQETQYF. The gene calls are TRBV7-2 and TRBJ2-5; a possible D gene is TRBD1 (5 bases). This CDR3 has 13 residues. Germline CDR1 and CDR2: SGHTA and FQGNSA. Trimming stripped 6 bases from V and 2 bases from J, with 10 bases between.

The CDR3 reads CASSPWTGGQGAPLHF. The CDR3 DNA reads TGTGCCAGTAGTCCTTGGACAGGGGGCCAGGGAGCACCCCTCCACTTT. The rearrangement links TRBV19 to TRBJ1-6; TRBD1 agrees at 11 bases. The trim removed 5 bases at V and 11 bases at J, leaving 11 bases unmatched. The length of the CDR3 is 16 residues. Germline V CDR1 and CDR2: LNHDA, SQIVND (reference sequence).

This chain links TRBV5-6 with TRBJ2-2; D might be TRBD1 (5 bases). CDR1 SGHDT and CDR2 YYEEEE come from the germline V gene. V was clipped by 0 bases and J by 1 base, with 10 bases between them. The CDR3 totals 16 residues. This chain's CDR3 is CASSLGWGLNTGELFF. CDR3 DNA sequence: TGTGCCAGCAGCTTGGGCTGGGGCCTGAACACCGGGGAGCTGTTTTTT. Full variable domain (missing parts from reference TRBV5-6 and TRBJ2-2): DAGVTQSPTHLIKTRGQQVTLRCSPKSGHDTVSWYQQALGQGPQFIFQYYEEEERQRGNFPDRFSGHQFPNYSSELNVNALLLGDSALYLCASSLGWGLNTGELFFGEGSRLTVL.